This entry lists 13 T cell receptor beta chains sequenced from one sample in a study of blood T cell repertoires in COVID-19. Using immunoSEQ multiplex PCR, the repertoire was profiled, and TCRdb retains in-frame clones only, with some absent. The sample has under 95,000 clones, approximately 85% seen once. Sequencing was done on a sample of peripheral blood. These receptors were obtained from a woman aged 80 or over with COVID-19, enrolled during active disease.

The chain joins TRBV10-3 to TRBJ2-1, with TRBD2 matching 7 bases. CDR1 and CDR2 from the germline V gene are ENHRY and SYGVKD. Unmatched junction bases numbered 15, after V lost 10 bases and J lost 6 bases. There are 15 residues in the CDR3. DNA of the CDR3: TGTGCCACCGAGAAGAGGGACTATAGGGGCAATGAGCAGTTCTTC. It yields the protein CATEKRDYRGNEQFF.

In its sample, this clone was seen once. The chain joins TRBV5-1 to TRBJ1-2, with D perhaps matching TRBD1 (6 bases). The ends were cut back, 3 bases at V and 4 bases at J, with 10 bases in the middle. CDR1 SGHRS and CDR2 YFSETQ come from the germline V gene. The CDR3 has 13 residues. DNA for the CDR3: TGCGCCAGCAGCTCGGGACACCTCTATGGCTACACCTTC. This gives the protein CASSSGHLYGYTF. The whole variable domain, filled in from reference TRBV5-1 and TRBJ1-2, reads KAGVTQTPRYLIKTRGQQVTLSCSPISGHRSVSWYQQTPGQGLQFLFEYFSETQRNKGNFPGRFSGRQFSNSRSEMNVSTLELGDSALYLCASSSGHLYGYTFGSGTRLTVV.

The V call is TRBV6-5, the J call TRBJ2-7; TRBD2 aligns across 11 bases. V gave up 6 bases and J gave up 5 bases; unmatched junction bases: 9. Germline lookup yields CDR1 MNHEY and CDR2 SVGAGI. The CDR3 loop spans 15 amino acids. CDR3 residues: CASRDSGRVTHEQYF. For the CDR3, the DNA is TGTGCCAGCAGGGATAGCGGGAGGGTAACGCACGAGCAGTACTTC.

The genes are TRBV7-3 and TRBJ2-7; the match to TRBD1 covers 12 bases. Germline V gene data show CDR1 as SGHTA and CDR2 as FQGTGA. The length of the CDR3 is 15 residues. V shed 5 bases and J 5 bases; nucleotides not matched to a gene: 7. CDR3 sequence reads: CASSLPGTGGNEQYF. In DNA, the CDR3 is TGTGCCAGCAGCCTCCCCGGGACAGGGGGCAACGAGCAGTACTTC.

This sequence joins TRBV4-1 and TRBJ2-4, with D unresolved. Germline V gives CDR1 MGHRA, CDR2 YSYEKL. The germline V and J ends were trimmed by 4 bases and 5 bases, with 12 bases remaining between them. This CDR3 is 14 amino acids long. CDR3 sequence reads: CASSPRFLQNIQYF. The CDR3 region has the DNA TGCGCCAGCAGCCCTCGGTTTCTTCAAAACATTCAGTACTTC.

This clone was recorded a few times. The chain uses TRBV18 and TRBJ2-7; D may be TRBD2 (6 bases). Trimming stripped 3 bases from V and 2 bases from J, with 8 bases between. The CDR3 extends over 13 amino acids. The germline V gene encodes CDR1 KGHSH and CDR2 LQKENI. The CDR3 bases are TGTGCCAGCTCACCCCCGGGAGCCTACGAGCAGTACTTC. Protein: CASSPPGAYEQYF.

This chain connects TRBV6-5 to TRBJ1-6; no clear D gene. This CDR3 is built from 13 residues. Germline V CDR1 and CDR2: MNHEY, SVGAGI. V was cut by 0 bases and J by 13 bases, with 10 bases left in between. The DNA of the CDR3 is TGTGCCAGCAGTTACTCGAGGGATAGGCCCCTCCACTTT. This gives the protein CASSYSRDRPLHF.

The V gene is TRBV18, the J gene TRBJ2-1, with TRBD1 matching over 10 bases. J gave up 6 bases and V 5 bases, and 1 base lay outside the gene matches. CDR3 size: 13 residues. Germline assignment: CDR1 KGHSH and CDR2 LQKENI. The CDR3 DNA is TGTGCCAGCTCAGGGACAGGGGCCAATGAGCAGTTCTTC. Its protein is CASSGTGANEQFF. The full variable domain, rest sourced from reference TRBV18 and TRBJ2-1, is NAGVMQNPRHLVRRRGQEARLRCSPMKGHSHVYWYRQLPEEGLKFMVYLQKENIIDESGMPKERFSAEFPKEGPSILRIQQVVRGDSAAYFCASSGTGANEQFFGPGTRLTVL.

This clone has just one count. The gene calls are TRBV4-2 and TRBJ2-6; TRBD1 might be the D (5 bases). V gave up 7 bases and J gave up 0 bases, with 13 bases separating them. Per germline, CDR1 LGHNA and CDR2 YNFKEQ. The CDR3 is 16 amino acids. CDR3 bases: TGTGCCAGCAAAGATCCCAGGGACTCTGGGGCCAACGTCCTGACTTTC. Translation: CASKDPRDSGANVLTF.

This clone occurred a few times. The chain joins TRBV5-5 to TRBJ1-5; D is possibly TRBD1 (6 bases). The length of the CDR3 is 14 residues. Trimming took off 2 bases at V and 2 bases at J, with 8 bases between the two ends. The germline V gene encodes CDR1 SGHKS and CDR2 YYEKEE (reference sequence). Written as DNA, the CDR3 is TGTGCCAGCAGCTTCCAGGGGCGCAATCAGCCCCAGCATTTT. It is translated as CASSFQGRNQPQHF.

The chain recombines TRBV6-5 with TRBJ2-1; possible D gene TRBD1, 6 bases. Germline CDR1 MNHEY, CDR2 SVGAGI. The CDR3 is 13 amino acids. The ends were cut back, 5 bases at V and 5 bases at J, with 10 bases in the middle. This CDR3 reads CASSLYRDNEQFF. As DNA, the CDR3 is TGTGCCAGCAGTCTCTACAGGGACAATGAGCAGTTCTTC.

The gene calls are TRBV28 and TRBJ1-1, with D unresolved. Germline V CDR1 and CDR2: MDHEN, SYDVKM. The CDR3 extends over 12 amino acids. Trimming pared 3 bases from V and 6 bases from J, leaving 8 bases between. CDR3 sequence (DNA): TGTGCCAGCAGTTTGGTCTACGCTGAAGCTTTCTTT. It codes for CASSLVYAEAFF.

This clone is a singleton in its sample. The gene calls are TRBV7-2 and TRBJ2-3, with TRBD2 matching over 9 bases. J was trimmed by 3 bases and V by 3 bases; bases with no gene match: 4. The CDR3 sequence is 15 residues long. Germline values: CDR1 SGHTA, CDR2 FQGNSA. CDR3 nucleotide sequence: TGTGCCAGCAGCTTCGGGCGGGGGGGGACAGATACGCAGTATTTT. This translates into CASSFGRGGTDTQYF.